A single sample is the source of the 24 T cell receptor beta chains below, sequenced in a study of T cell repertoires in cytomegalovirus infection. Their target antigens are unknown. TCRdb reprocessed the reads with MiXCR, giving one entry per CDR3 protein. The sample records approximately 910,000 distinct CDR3 sequences, less than 35% being singletons. The material was cultured CD8+ T cells from PBMCs, obtained from culture after CMV antigen stimulation. These receptors originate from a human donor in good health (CMV status not recorded). Some clones in this sample may be carry-over from other donors' samples.

This clonotype was detected only a few times. CDR3 region: CASDGDAEGYTF. The CDR3 coding sequence is TGTGCCAGCGATGGGGACGCGGAAGGCTACACCTTC. The chain joins TRBV7-9 to TRBJ1-2; D perhaps matches TRBD1 (5 bases). Trimming removed 8 bases from V and 8 bases from J, with 15 bases in between. Per germline, CDR1 SEHNR and CDR2 FQNEAQ (reference sequence). CDR3 size: 12 residues.

J is TRBJ1-5 and V is TRBV12-3 or TRBV12-4; D might be TRBD1 (5 bases). CDR3 size: 15 residues. Trimming stripped 5 bases from V and 3 bases from J, with 14 bases between. The CDR3 nucleotides are TGTGCCAGCAGTAAGGGACCGGGAGTCAATCAGCCCCAGCATTTT. Its protein product is CASSKGPGVNQPQHF.

The gene calls are TRBV9 and TRBJ2-5; D is unclear. Germline V gene lookup returns CDR1 SGDLS and CDR2 YYNGEE. V was clipped by 0 bases and J by 3 bases, with 9 bases between them. The CDR3 runs to 14 residues. CDR3: CASSVEGYEETQYF. The CDR3 nucleotides read TGTGCCAGCAGCGTAGAGGGATATGAAGAGACCCAGTACTTC.

The V call is TRBV7-9, the J call TRBJ2-7, with D maybe TRBD1 (5 bases). V was pared by 5 bases and J by 0 bases, with 17 bases between. Germline values: CDR1 SEHNR, CDR2 FQNEAQ (reference sequence). The CDR3 has 16 amino acids. CDR3 amino acids: CASSPLDSLSSYEQYF. CDR3 bases: TGTGCCAGCAGCCCCCTCGACAGCCTGAGCTCCTACGAGCAGTACTTC.

This chain uses TRBV6-8 with TRBJ2-2, with TRBD1 matching 8 bases. The V segment lost 2 bases and the J segment 7 bases; nucleotides outside the gene matches: 9. Per germline, CDR1 MNHGY and CDR2 SAAAGT. This CDR3 is 16 amino acids long. CDR3 in DNA: TGTGCCAGCAGTTACACCAGTCAGGGGGCTGTCGGGGAGCTGTTTTTT. As protein: CASSYTSQGAVGELFF.

This sequence joins TRBV28 and TRBJ1-6; possible D gene TRBD1, 5 bases. Trimming took 2 bases from V and 10 from J, leaving 18 bases between them. The CDR3 contains 16 residues. Germline CDR1 is MDHEN and CDR2 is SYDVKM. DNA for the CDR3: TGTGCCAGCAGTTTAAACGAGGGGTGGTTAAGGTCACCCCTCCACTTT. Encoded protein: CASSLNEGWLRSPLHF. Looking up the rest from reference TRBV28 and TRBJ1-6 gives the full variable domain: DVKVTQSSRYLVKRTGEKVFLECVQDMDHENMFWYRQDPGLGLRLIYFSYDVKMKEKGDIPEGYSVSREKKERFSLILESASTNQTSMYLCASSLNEGWLRSPLHFGNGTRLTVT.

The chain uses TRBV9 and TRBJ1-2; TRBD1 matches at 8 bases. J was trimmed by 7 bases and V by 7 bases; bases with no gene match: 6. CDR1 is SGDLS and CDR2 is YYNGEE in the germline V gene. The CDR3 loop spans 12 amino acids. CDR3 DNA: TGTGCCAGCGGCCAGGGGGCAATTGGCTACACCTTC. Translation: CASGQGAIGYTF.

The chain links TRBV6-1 to TRBJ2-1; D perhaps matches TRBD1 (5 bases). V dropped 2 bases and J dropped 12 bases, with 20 bases sitting between them. Germline V gene data show CDR1 as MNHNS and CDR2 as SASEGT. The length of the CDR3 is 15 residues. The CDR3 is CASSERQGRRWGQFF. As DNA, the CDR3 is TGTGCCAGCAGTGAAAGGCAGGGCAGGCGGTGGGGGCAGTTCTTC.

The chain carries TRBV20-1 and TRBJ2-1; 9 bases fit TRBD2. CDR1 is DFQATT and CDR2 is SNEGSKA in the germline V gene (reference sequence). The CDR3 totals 13 residues. CDR3 DNA: TGCGGACTTAGCGGGGGAACCTACAATGAGCAGTTCTTC. Amino acid sequence: CGLSGGTYNEQFF.

This clonotype was detected ten times or more. The J gene is TRBJ1-5, the V gene TRBV4-2, with 9 bases lining up with TRBD1. From germline, CDR1 is LGHNA and CDR2 YNFKEQ. V was pared by 3 bases and J by 0 bases, with 3 bases of the junction left unmatched. This CDR3 spans 16 amino acids. Written as DNA, the CDR3 is TGTGCCAGCAGCCAGGGACAGGGTCATAGCAATCAGCCCCAGCATTTT. Encoded protein: CASSQGQGHSNQPQHF.

This chain uses TRBV2 with TRBJ2-5; possible D gene TRBD1, 5 bases. This CDR3 has 13 amino acids. V lost 2 bases to trimming and J lost 4 bases, with 8 bases between them. Looked up from germline, CDR1 is SNHLY and CDR2 is FYNNEI. CDR3 coding DNA: TGTGCCAGCAGTGAATCAGGGATAGAGACCCAGTACTTC. This codes for CASSESGIETQYF.

The sample holds a few counts of this clonotype. The V gene is TRBV27, the J gene TRBJ2-3; tentatively, D is TRBD1 or TRBD2 (5 bases each). V was pared by 5 bases and J by 3 bases, with 12 bases between. Germline assignment: CDR1 MNHEY and CDR2 SMNVEV (reference sequence). The CDR3 has 14 amino acids. CDR3 DNA sequence: TGTGCCAGCAGTGCTACCTGGGGGACAGATACGCAGTATTTT. It codes for CASSATWGTDTQYF.

This clonotype has a handful of counts. The V gene is TRBV19, the J gene TRBJ1-4; weak D call: TRBD1 (5 bases). V was cut by 6 bases and J by 8 bases, with 16 bases left in between. This CDR3 spans 14 amino acids. Per germline, CDR1 LNHDA and CDR2 SQIVND (reference sequence). This CDR3 is CASSPGRRGEKLFF. The CDR3 DNA reads TGTGCCAGTAGCCCGGGACGCCGAGGGGAAAAACTGTTTTTT. Full variable domain (missing parts from reference TRBV19 and TRBJ1-4): DGGITQSPKYLFRKEGQNVTLSCEQNLNHDAMYWYRQDPGQGLRLIYYSQIVNDFQKGDIAEGYSVSREKKESFPLTVTSAQKNPTAFYLCASSPGRRGEKLFFGSGTQLSVL.

This clonotype was seen a few times. The CDR3 DNA reads TGTGCCAGCAGTATGGGGTGGAAGTCACCCCTCCACTTT. Translating gives CASSMGWKSPLHF. The J gene is TRBJ1-6, the V gene TRBV27; D remains ambiguous. V was pared by 5 bases and J by 10 bases, with 12 bases between. CDR1 MNHEY and CDR2 SMNVEV come from the germline V gene (reference sequence). The CDR3 loop spans 13 amino acids.

This clonotype was seen many times. The chain uses TRBV7-6 and TRBJ2-3; 14 nucleotides align to TRBD2. V trimming: 3 bases; J trimming: 2 bases; junction bases outside the gene matches: 7. This CDR3 region has 18 residues. Germline V gene sequence: CDR1 SGHVS, CDR2 FNYEAQ. The CDR3 spells CASSLTSGGARDTDTQYF. The CDR3 DNA follows: TGTGCCAGCAGCTTGACTAGCGGGGGGGCGAGGGACACAGATACGCAGTATTTT. The full variable domain, with the rest looked up from reference TRBV7-6 and TRBJ2-3, is GAGVSQSPRYKVTKRGQDVALRCDPISGHVSLYWYRQALGQGPEFLTYFNYEAQQDKSGLPNDRFSAERPEGSISTLTIQRTEQRDSAMYRCASSLTSGGARDTDTQYFGPGTRLTVL.

Turning to this clonotype: This may stem from a read error, because a much larger clone lies one nucleotide away. The genes are TRBV7-2 and TRBJ2-2, with D unclear. The germline V gene has CDR1 SGHTA and CDR2 FQGNSA. The CDR3 is 10 amino acids. V was shortened by 8 bases and J by 8 bases, with 6 bases between the two germline ends. CDR3 sequence reads: CASDIGELFF. The CDR3 bases are TGTGCCAGCGACATTGGGGAGCTGTTTTTT.

This chain joins TRBV7-9 and TRBJ2-3, with D perhaps being TRBD1 or TRBD2 (5 bases each). Germline V gene lookup returns CDR1 SEHNR and CDR2 FQNEAQ (reference sequence). There are 13 residues in the CDR3. V lost 5 bases to trimming and J lost 5 bases, with 11 bases between them. The CDR3 loop is CASSARGEDTQYF. In DNA form, the CDR3 reads TGTGCCAGCAGCGCTCGAGGGGAAGATACGCAGTATTTT.

The rearrangement links TRBV7-8 to TRBJ2-4; no definite D call. Per germline, CDR1 SGHVS and CDR2 FQNEAQ. The V end was cut by 5 bases, the J end by 0 bases, with 8 bases between. CDR3 length equals 14 residues. DNA of the CDR3: TGTGCCAGCAGCGGAATCTTAGCCAAAAACATTCAGTACTTC. This sequence encodes CASSGILAKNIQYF. The full variable domain, in which reference TRBV7-8 and TRBJ2-4 provide the parts outside the CDR3, is GAGVSQSPRYKVAKRGQDVALRCDPISGHVSLFWYQQALGQGPEFLTYFQNEAQLDKSGLPSDRFFAERPEGSVSTLKIQRTQQEDSAVYLCASSGILAKNIQYFGAGTRLSVL.

The chain employs TRBV7-6 and TRBJ2-5, with D possibly being TRBD1 (6 bases). In germline, CDR1 is SGHVS, CDR2 FNYEAQ. The V end was cut by 2 bases, the J end by 2 bases, with 15 bases between. CDR3 length equals 16 residues. Here the CDR3 DNA reads TGTGCCAGCAGCTTAAAAGGAAACAGGGTGCAAGAGACCCAGTACTTC. It codes for CASSLKGNRVQETQYF.

This clonotype was recorded a few times. The J gene is TRBJ1-2, the V gene TRBV10-2; no definite D call. The V gene lost 6 bases and the J gene lost 5 bases, with 7 bases spanning the gap. CDR3 size: 11 residues. Germline values: CDR1 WSHSY, CDR2 SAAADI. This chain's CDR3 is CASRERYGYTF. CDR3 in DNA: TGCGCCAGCAGGGAAAGATATGGCTACACCTTC.

V and J are TRBV6-4 and TRBJ2-1; 12 bases are a match to TRBD2. The germline V gene has CDR1 MRHNA and CDR2 SNTAGT. The V and J ends lost 3 bases and 3 bases, in that order; junction bases with no gene match: 3. This CDR3 contains 16 residues. CDR3 bases: TGTGCCAGCAGTGAGACTAGCGGGGGCTACTACAATGAGCAGTTCTTC. It translates to CASSETSGGYYNEQFF.

This clonotype was seen more than once but under ten times. The genes are TRBV6-1 and TRBJ1-5, with D unclear. The germline CDR1 and CDR2 sequences are MNHNS and SASEGT. The CDR3 covers 18 residues. V was shortened by 2 bases and J by 6 bases, with 23 bases between the two germline ends. CDR3 sequence reads: CASSERRGVTAAIQPQHF. The CDR3 coding sequence is TGTGCCAGCAGTGAAAGGCGTGGCGTGACCGCGGCCATTCAGCCCCAGCATTTT.

This clonotype was counted between two and nine times. The chain carries TRBV27 and TRBJ2-7; tentatively, D is TRBD1 (5 bases). The CDR3 runs to 13 residues. Per the germline V gene, CDR1 is MNHEY and CDR2 is SMNVEV (reference sequence). The V gene lost 3 bases and the J gene lost 4 bases, with 10 bases spanning the gap. The CDR3 spells CASSFNRNYEQYV. The CDR3, as DNA: TGTGCCAGCAGTTTTAACAGGAATTACGAGCAGTACGTC.

The chain couples TRBV7-4 to TRBJ1-1; D remains ambiguous. Between the trimmed V and J ends, which lost 5 bases and 5 bases, there was a span of 30 bases. This CDR3 has 19 amino acids. Germline assignment: CDR1 SGHVT and CDR2 SQSDAQ. Here the CDR3 DNA reads TGTGCCAGCAGCCTCTTAAAAACAATGACGGGAACTCGGAGTACTGAAGCTTTCTTT. It encodes CASSLLKTMTGTRSTEAFF.